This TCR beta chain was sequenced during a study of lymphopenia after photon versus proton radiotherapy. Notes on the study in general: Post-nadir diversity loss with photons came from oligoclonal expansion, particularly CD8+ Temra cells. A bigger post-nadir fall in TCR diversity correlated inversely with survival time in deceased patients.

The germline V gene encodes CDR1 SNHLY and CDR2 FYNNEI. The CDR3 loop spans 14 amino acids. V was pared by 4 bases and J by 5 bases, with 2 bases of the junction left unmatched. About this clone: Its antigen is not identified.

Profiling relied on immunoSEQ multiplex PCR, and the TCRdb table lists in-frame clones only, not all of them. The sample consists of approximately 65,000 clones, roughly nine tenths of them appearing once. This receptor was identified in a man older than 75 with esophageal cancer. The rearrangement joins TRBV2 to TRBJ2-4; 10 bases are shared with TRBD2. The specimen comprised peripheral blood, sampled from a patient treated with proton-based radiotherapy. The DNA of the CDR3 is TGTGCCAGCAGTGGAACTAGCGGGGAAAACATTCAGTACTTC. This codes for CASSGTSGENIQYF.